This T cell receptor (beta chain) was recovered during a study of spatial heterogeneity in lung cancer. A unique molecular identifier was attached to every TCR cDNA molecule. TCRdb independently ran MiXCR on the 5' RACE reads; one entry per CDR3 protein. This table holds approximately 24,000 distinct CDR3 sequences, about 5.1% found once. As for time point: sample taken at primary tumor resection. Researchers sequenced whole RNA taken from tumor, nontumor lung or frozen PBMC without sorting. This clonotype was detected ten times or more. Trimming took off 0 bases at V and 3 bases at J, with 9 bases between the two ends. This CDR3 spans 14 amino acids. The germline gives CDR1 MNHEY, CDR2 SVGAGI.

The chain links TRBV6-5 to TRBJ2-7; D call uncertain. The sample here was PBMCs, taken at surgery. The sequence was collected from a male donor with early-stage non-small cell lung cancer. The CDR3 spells CASSYSRPYYEQYF. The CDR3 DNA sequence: TGTGCCAGCAGTTACTCCCGTCCCTACTACGAGCAGTACTTC.